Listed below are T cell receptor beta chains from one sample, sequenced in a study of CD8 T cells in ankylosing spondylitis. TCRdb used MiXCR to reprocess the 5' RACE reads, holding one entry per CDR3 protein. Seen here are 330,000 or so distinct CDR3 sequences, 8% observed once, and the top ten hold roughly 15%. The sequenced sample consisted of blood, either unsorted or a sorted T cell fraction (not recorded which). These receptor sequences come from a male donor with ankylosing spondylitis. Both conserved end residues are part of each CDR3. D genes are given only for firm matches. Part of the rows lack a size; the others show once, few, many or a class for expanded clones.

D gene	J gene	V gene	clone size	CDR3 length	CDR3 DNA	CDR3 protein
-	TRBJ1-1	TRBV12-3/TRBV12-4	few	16	TGTGCCAGCAGTTTGTCGGCTCGGGGCCGGGACACTGAAGCTTTCTTT	CASSLSARGRDTEAFF
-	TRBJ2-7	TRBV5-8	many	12	TGTGCCAGCTCGCGGGCAGTCTACGAGCAGTACTTC	CASSRAVYEQYF
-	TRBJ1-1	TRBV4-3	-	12	TGCGCCAGCAGCCAAGGGACCGGGGGAGCTTTCTTT	CASSQGTGGAFF
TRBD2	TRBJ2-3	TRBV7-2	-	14	TGTGCCAGCAGCTTGGGGAGGGTGACAGATACGCAGTATTTT	CASSLGRVTDTQYF
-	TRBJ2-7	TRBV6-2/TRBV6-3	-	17	TGTGCCAGCAGTTACGCGGTAGCGGCCTCCAGCTCCTACGAGCAGTACTTC	CASSYAVAASSSYEQYF
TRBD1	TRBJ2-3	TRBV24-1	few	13	TGTGCCGCAGGACAGGGGGCGACGGATACGCAGTATTTT	CAAGQGATDTQYF
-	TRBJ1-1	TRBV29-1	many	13	TGCAGCGGTAGGGGAACAGGGCTCCGTGAAGCTTTCTTT	CSGRGTGLREAFF
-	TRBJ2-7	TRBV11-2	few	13	TGTGCCAGCAGGGCCACAGAGGGCTACGAGCAGTACTTC	CASRATEGYEQYF
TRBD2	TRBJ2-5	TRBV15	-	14	TGTGCCACCAGCTCCGGACTAGCGGAAGAGACCCAGTACTTC	CATSSGLAEETQYF
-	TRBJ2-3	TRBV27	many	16	TGTGCCAGCATTAACCGGGCCCTGGATAGCACAGATACGCAGTATTTT	CASINRALDSTDTQYF
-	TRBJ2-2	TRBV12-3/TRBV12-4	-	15	TGTGCCAGCAGTACCTGGTCTGGGGCGCCCGGGGAGCTGTTTTTT	CASSTWSGAPGELFF
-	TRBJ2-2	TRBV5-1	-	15	TGCGCCAGCAGCCCCGGGACCCCGAACACCGGGGAGCTGTTTTTT	CASSPGTPNTGELFF
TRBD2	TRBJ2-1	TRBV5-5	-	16	TGTGCCAGCAGCGCAACCGGGACTAGCGGGATTAATGAGCAGTTCTTC	CASSATGTSGINEQFF
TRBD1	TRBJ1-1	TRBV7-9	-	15	TGTGCCAGCAGCTTAGTTGCAGGCAGGGGGCCTGAAGCTTTCTTT	CASSLVAGRGPEAFF
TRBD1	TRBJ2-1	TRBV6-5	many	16	TGTGCCAGCAGTTACTCGATTACAGGGGTAAGGAATGAGCAGTTCTTC	CASSYSITGVRNEQFF
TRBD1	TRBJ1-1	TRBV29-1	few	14	TGCAGCGTCCTTCACCGGGACAGGGGCAATGAAGCTTTCTTT	CSVLHRDRGNEAFF
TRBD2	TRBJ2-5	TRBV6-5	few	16	TGTGCCAGCAGTTGGGGACTAGCGGGAGGATCGGAGACCCAGTACTTC	CASSWGLAGGSETQYF
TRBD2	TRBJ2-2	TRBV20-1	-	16	TGCAGTGCTAGATTTAGCGGGAGGGCGGGAACCGGGGAGCTGTTTTTT	CSARFSGRAGTGELFF
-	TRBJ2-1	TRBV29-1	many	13	TGCAGCGTAGGTTATAGGGGCTACAATGAGCAGTTCTTC	CSVGYRGYNEQFF